This T cell receptor (beta chain) was captured in a study of T cell responses to AZD1222 COVID-19 vaccine (dated by TCRdb to the early 2020s). Looking at the study overall: AZD1222 recipients given second doses at about 4 weeks or at about 12 weeks were pooled, since spike-specific TCR depth and breadth were not found to differ between the two schedules. TCR sequencing was performed for 233 trial participants, of whom around 210 were given two doses of AZD1222 and around 26 were given two doses of MenACWY control vaccine. Trial participants were enrolled by age into subgroups of 18-55, 56-69 and 70-plus years, and roughly 160, 29 and 62 TCR-sequenced participants, respectively, were included in these subgroups.

This specimen's time point label, interpreted: baseline before first vaccination. Vaccinee samples were obtained from the UK trials COV001 and COV002, which included a single-blind randomized controlled phase 2/3 trial of AZD1222 (ChAdOx1 nCoV-19) in healthy adults. For TCRbeta chain sequencing, PBMC samples were collected from trial participants at day 0 and at day 28 after the second dose. Broad study findings and their caveats: Only a handful of AZD1222 recipients were SARS-CoV-2 seropositive at baseline, limiting conclusions about previously exposed vaccinees. A significant rise in spike-specific TCR breadth and depth was observed after two AZD1222 doses relative to day 0 and relative to MenACWY recipients. CD4 TCRs associated with the vaccine covered the entire spike protein, and the dominant responses were in regions 160-218 and 743-854. Participants were mostly white British, with more females than males. The authors suggested clonal diversity may have been underestimated. Because no samples from the day 14 peak response were available, repertoires could be characterized only after the peak T cell response. Epitopes outside the regions mutated in the B.1.351 and B.1.1.7 variants were reportedly recognized by nearly half of the unique spike-specific TCRs. In the small 56-69-year group, the increase in depth fell short of significance, most likely because of low power.

For this clone: Its cognate antigen has yet to be identified. The record has no base qualities; no much larger clone is one base away.

The CDR3 regions of human TCRbeta chains were analyzed by immunosequencing. The authors' pipeline ran thus. Repertoire TCRs were matched against a reference library of SARS-CoV-2-specific TCRs generated with the MIRA antigen-specificity platform. Breadth meant the fraction of unique TCRs that were SARS-CoV-2-associated, whereas depth meant the fraction of total T cells that were SARS-CoV-2-associated. Using the MIRA data, every spike-specific TCR was mapped to the spike region that the TCR reacted to and assigned to either a CD4 or a CD8 class. Log10-transformed breadth and depth values were compared by one-way ANOVA with Sidak's multiple comparisons tests. In its TCRdb copy, this immuneACCESS table keeps in-frame sequences only and misses some clones. Where compared with another copy, unresolved V genes explain less than half of these, and the others have no known cause. V and J calls and clone size are given by that table; D and trimming were obtained from the DNA. For this sample there are 150,000 or so clones; 91% appear just once. The ten most abundant clones make up over 1.1% of the sample.

The sequence derives from an adult in good health. Material: peripheral blood, obtained on day 0 of AZD1222 vaccination.

DNA sequence: TGTGCCAGCAGGCACCCGGGACAGGGGAACACCGGGGAGCTGTTTTTT. Translated, this gives CASRHPGQGNTGELFF. Here the chain combines TRBV7-2 and TRBJ2-2; TRBD1 aligns with 9 central bases. V loses 6 bases at its end and J loses 1 base; junction bases beyond the gene matches: 6. From the germline V gene, CDR1 is SGHTA and CDR2 is FQGNSA. The cysteine opens and the phenylalanine closes a CDR3 of 16 amino acids. Only the CDR3 part of the read is kept: 48 bases, read in frame from the first base.